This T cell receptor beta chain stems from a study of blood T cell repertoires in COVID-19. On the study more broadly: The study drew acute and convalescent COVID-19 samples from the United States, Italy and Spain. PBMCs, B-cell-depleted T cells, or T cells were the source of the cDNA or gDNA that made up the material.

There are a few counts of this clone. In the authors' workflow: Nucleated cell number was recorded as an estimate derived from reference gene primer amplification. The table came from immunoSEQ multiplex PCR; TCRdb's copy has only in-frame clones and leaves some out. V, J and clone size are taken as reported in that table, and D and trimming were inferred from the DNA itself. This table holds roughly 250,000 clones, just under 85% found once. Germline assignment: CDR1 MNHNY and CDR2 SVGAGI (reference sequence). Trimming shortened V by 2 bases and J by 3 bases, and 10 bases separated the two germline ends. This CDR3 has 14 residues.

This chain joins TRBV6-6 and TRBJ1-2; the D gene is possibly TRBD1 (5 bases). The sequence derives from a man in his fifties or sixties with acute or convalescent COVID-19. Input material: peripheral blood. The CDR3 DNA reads TGTGCCAGCAGTTACGACCGGGGGTACTATGGCTACACCTTC. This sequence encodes CASSYDRGYYGYTF.